Included here is one T cell receptor beta chain sequence, with context. This clonotype has a handful of counts. Its antigen remains unidentified. No much larger clone is present one base from it, and per-base qualities are unavailable. The CDR3 holds 13 amino acids from the cysteine to the phenylalanine. The only DNA kept is the CDR3, 39 bases in frame from the first base. CDR1 and CDR2 (MGHRA, YSYEKL) derive from the germline V gene. V lost 1 base and J lost 8 bases; the stretch between them is 9 bases long. This entry comes from a study of T cells in Graves' hyperthyroidism and ophthalmopathy (dated by TCRdb to about 2019). At the level of the whole study: Peripheral blood was collected at initial diagnosis, before any treatment. Prospective prediction of ophthalmopathy was tested in an independent validation cohort consisting of under 20 hyperthyroidism patients and approximately 16 patients who later progressed to ophthalmopathy. The 90 or so discovery patients were randomly split 7:3 into training and test sets. The study also compared thyroid tissue and blood T-cell repertoires from over 5 Graves' hyperthyroidism patients. After blood sampling, hyperthyroidism patients were treated with methimazole at a starting dose of 30 mg daily, and ophthalmopathy patients were treated with high-dose intravenous methylprednisolone. To identify distinguishing TCR V-J signatures, a discovery cohort of about a hundred patients was used, comprising approximately 40 with Graves' ophthalmopathy and around 57 with stable Graves' hyperthyroidism. TCR Vbeta CDR3 sequencing of some 140 peripheral blood samples (43 ophthalmopathy, about 74 hyperthyroidism and 17 progressor patients) is reported in the paper. Study-level results and caveats: In cross-validation, a model built on a 13 V-J signature told ophthalmopathy apart from stable hyperthyroidism with 85% to 90% sensitivity and 81% to 82% specificity, and in testing the same model reached 80%/75%. In validation, the model predicted progression to ophthalmopathy a median of around six months before onset, with roughly 71% sensitivity and about 72% specificity. Sample size was not statistically predetermined, and investigators were not blinded to group allocation. Most expanded thyroid clonotypes (frequency above 0.001) were also found in blood, which suggests that blood repertoires may mirror thyroid immune responses.

Amplification of TCR beta CDR3 regions was carried out from RNA transcripts. The TCR CDR3 was subjected to a first round of RT-PCR using the HTBI primer set and the Qiagen OneStep RT-PCR kit. Libraries were constructed in a second round of multiplex PCR, after which size selection and purification were carried out. Paired-end sequencing of the libraries was performed with 100 bp reads on an Illumina HiSeq2000. The study's processing was this. SOAPnuke was used to process the raw data, throwing out any read that contained adapters or uncalled bases, had a mean Phred below 15, or lacked an exact constant-primer or identifier match. COPE v1.2.5 was used to merge the high-quality paired reads, and each unique nucleotide sequence was defined as a clonotype. Clonotypes were aligned to IMGT TRBV, TRBD and TRBJ reference segments using MiTCR v1.1. The analysis included only V-J combinations with a frequency above 0.0001, which together covered 98% to 99.2% of the repertoires. The TCS score was defined as F50 (clonal expansion) divided by E x V (chaos), with BLOSUM62-based TCRdist calculated between CDR3 peptides within each V-J. Welch's t-statistics and random forest reduced around 510 V-J features to around 14, which were used in a naive Bayes classifier (R e1071). Using fastp at Q25 and MiXCR, TCRdb reprocessed the public reads and kept productive beta chains. All rows with the same CDR3 protein become a single entry with the most common DNA and genes. These V and J calls derive from TCRdb rather than the authors' analysis. This sample is represented by hundreds of thousands of distinct CDR3 sequences; around 20% of them were singletons. The ten largest clones represent roughly a third of the sample.

Ophthalmopathy patients had moderately to severely active disease, Clinical Activity Score of at least 3, NOSPECS grade of at least 4, and duration under 3 months. Patients with uncontrolled infections, other autoimmune diseases, pregnancy or lactation were excluded. Diagnoses relied on clinical symptoms, serum thyroxine and TRAb, thyroid ultrasound and orbital computed tomography. Ficoll-Paque density gradient centrifugation was used to isolate PBMCs from around 10 ml of fresh peripheral blood. Total RNA was extracted with Trizol reagent, and quality was checked on an Agilent 2100 Bioanalyzer. The chain uses TRBV4-1 and TRBJ2-1, with the D gene uncertain. The material sequenced was blood. The clonotype originates from a young man with Graves' ophthalmopathy. The bases are TGCGCCAGCAGCCAAGGTCGCGGCGATGAGCAGTTCTTC. Translated, it gives CASSQGRGDEQFF.